A selection of T cell receptor beta chains follows, all from one sample in a study of OX40 agonist ivuxolimab in advanced cancers. Repertoires were generated with immunoSEQ multiplex PCR, while TCRdb's copy carries only in-frame clones and drops some. In the table there are about 60,000 clones, roughly four fifths of which are singletons. The sequencing used CD4+ or CD8+ T cells sorted from blood, collected in a trial of the OX40 agonist ivuxolimab. Source of these receptors: an adult with an advanced solid tumor such as melanoma, head and neck, liver or kidney cancer. Each CDR3 is given with its conserved first and last residue. Fields, in order: V gene, D gene, J gene, CDR3 protein. A D gene is named only where the DNA matches it firmly.

TRBV29-1	NA	TRBJ2-2	CSARYLSGELFF
TRBV6-5	TRBD1	TRBJ1-2	CASSLQDRGYGYTF
TRBV7-9	TRBD2	TRBJ2-1	CASSLSRLAGYEQFF
TRBV23-1	NA	TRBJ1-1	CASSQSGSQNTEAFF
TRBV7-9	NA	TRBJ1-6	CASSATGLGALSNNSPLHF
TRBV5-1	TRBD1	TRBJ2-7	CASSDPGTGEYEQYF
TRBV29-1	NA	TRBJ1-2	CSVKTANYGYTF
TRBV6-1	NA	TRBJ1-3	CASSEFLGGNTIYF
TRBV6-6	NA	TRBJ2-2	CASSYFRRRTGELFF
TRBV10-3	NA	TRBJ1-1	CATRNEGIAEAFF
TRBV20-1	TRBD1	TRBJ2-7	CSARQGNEQYF
TRBV5-1	NA	TRBJ1-6	CASSSLGGPLHF
TRBV10-3	NA	TRBJ2-3	CASMSGESRNF
TRBV4-1	TRBD1	TRBJ2-3	CASSQEGWTGGNIDTQYF
TRBV11-3	NA	TRBJ2-2	CASSPTSYWTGELFF
TRBV19	NA	TRBJ2-5	CASSAGLGETQYF
TRBV5-4	NA	TRBJ1-1	CASSPRGSTSWEAFF
TRBV18	TRBD1	TRBJ1-3	CASSPRQGFSGNTIYF
TRBV18	NA	TRBJ1-4	CASSPPNAEKLFF
TRBV4-2	NA	TRBJ1-5	CASSQGPTGNQPQHF